This T cell receptor (beta chain) is from a study of blood T cell repertoires in COVID-19. Study context: Italy, Spain and the United States were the sources of the convalescent and acute COVID-19 samples. T cells, B-cell-depleted T cells, or PBMCs provided the cDNA or gDNA that served as material.

As originally analysed: Reference gene primer amplification in the assay estimated nucleated cell counts. Method: immunoSEQ multiplex PCR; TCRdb's copy keeps in-frame clones and lacks some. That table furnishes V, J and clone size, whereas the DNA furnished D and trimming. The repertoire includes tens of thousands of clones, around 89% of them detected once, and 9.1% sits in the top ten. After removal of 2 bases from V and 4 bases from J, the junction contained 2 bases not matched to a gene. The CDR3 is 15 residues long. The germline V gene has CDR1 MNHEY and CDR2 SMNVEV (reference sequence). This receptor was obtained from a human donor in a cohort sampled during active COVID-19. The chain has TRBV27 and TRBJ2-2; the match to TRBD1 covers 9 bases. The specimen sequenced was peripheral blood. CDR3 region: CASSLGTGLTGELFF. The CDR3 coding sequence is TGTGCCAGCAGTTTAGGGACAGGGCTCACCGGGGAGCTGTTTTTT.